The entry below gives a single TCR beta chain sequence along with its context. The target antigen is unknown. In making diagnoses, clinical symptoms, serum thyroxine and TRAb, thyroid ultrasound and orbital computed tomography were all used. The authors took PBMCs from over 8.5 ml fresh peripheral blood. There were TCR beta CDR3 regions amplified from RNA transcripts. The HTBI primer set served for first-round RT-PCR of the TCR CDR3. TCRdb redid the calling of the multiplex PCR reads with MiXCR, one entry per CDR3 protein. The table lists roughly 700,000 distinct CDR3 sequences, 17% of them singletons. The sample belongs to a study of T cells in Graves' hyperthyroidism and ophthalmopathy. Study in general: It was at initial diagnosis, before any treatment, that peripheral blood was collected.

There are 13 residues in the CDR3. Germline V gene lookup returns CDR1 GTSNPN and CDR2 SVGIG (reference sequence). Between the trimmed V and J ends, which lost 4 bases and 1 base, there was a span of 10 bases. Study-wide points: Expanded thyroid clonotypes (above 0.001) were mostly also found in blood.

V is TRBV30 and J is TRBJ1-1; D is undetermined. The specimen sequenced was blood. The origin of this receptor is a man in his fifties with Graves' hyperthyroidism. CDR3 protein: CAWTPHPNTEAFF. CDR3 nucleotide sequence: TGTGCCTGGACCCCGCACCCGAACACTGAAGCTTTCTTT.